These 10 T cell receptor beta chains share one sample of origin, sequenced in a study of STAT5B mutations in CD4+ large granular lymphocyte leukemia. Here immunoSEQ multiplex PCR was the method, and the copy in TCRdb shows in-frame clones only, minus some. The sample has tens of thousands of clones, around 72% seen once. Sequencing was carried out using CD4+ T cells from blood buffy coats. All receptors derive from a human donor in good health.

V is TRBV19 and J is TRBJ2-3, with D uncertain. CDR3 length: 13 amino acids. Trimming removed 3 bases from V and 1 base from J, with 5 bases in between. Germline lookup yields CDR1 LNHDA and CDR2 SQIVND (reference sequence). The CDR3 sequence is CASSIPGTDTQYF. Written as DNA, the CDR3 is TGTGCCAGTAGTATTCCCGGCACAGATACGCAGTATTTT.

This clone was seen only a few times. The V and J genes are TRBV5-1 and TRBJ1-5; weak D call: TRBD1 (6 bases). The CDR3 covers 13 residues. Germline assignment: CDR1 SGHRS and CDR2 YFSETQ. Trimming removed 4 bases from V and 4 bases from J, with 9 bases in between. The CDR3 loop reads CASSEGGNQPQHF. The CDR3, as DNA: TGCGCCAGCAGCGAAGGGGGAAATCAGCCCCAGCATTTT.

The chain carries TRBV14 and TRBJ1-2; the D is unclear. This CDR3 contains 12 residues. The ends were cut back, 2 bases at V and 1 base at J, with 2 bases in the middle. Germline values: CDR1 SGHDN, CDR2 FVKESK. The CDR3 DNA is TGTGCCAGCAGCCAAAATAACTATGGCTACACCTTC. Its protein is CASSQNNYGYTF.

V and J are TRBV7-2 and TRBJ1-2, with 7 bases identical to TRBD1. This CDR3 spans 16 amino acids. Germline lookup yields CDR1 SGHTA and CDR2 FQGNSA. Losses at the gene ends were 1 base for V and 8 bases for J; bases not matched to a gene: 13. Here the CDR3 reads CASSLGMTGPHGGYTF. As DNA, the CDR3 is TGTGCCAGCAGCTTAGGCATGACAGGGCCCCACGGGGGCTACACCTTC. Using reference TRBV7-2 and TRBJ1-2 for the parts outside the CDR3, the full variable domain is GAGVSQSPSNKVTEKGKDVELRCDPISGHTALYWYRQSLGQGLEFLIYFQGNSAPDKSGLPSDRFSAERTGGSVSTLTIQRTQQEDSAVYLCASSLGMTGPHGGYTFGSGTRLTVV.

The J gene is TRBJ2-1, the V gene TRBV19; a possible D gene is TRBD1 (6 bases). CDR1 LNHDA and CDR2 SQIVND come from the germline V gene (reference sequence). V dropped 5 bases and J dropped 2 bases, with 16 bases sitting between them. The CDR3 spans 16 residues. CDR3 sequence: CASSGLTGSPYNEQFF. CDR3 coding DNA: TGTGCCAGTAGTGGCTTAACAGGGTCCCCCTACAATGAGCAGTTCTTC.

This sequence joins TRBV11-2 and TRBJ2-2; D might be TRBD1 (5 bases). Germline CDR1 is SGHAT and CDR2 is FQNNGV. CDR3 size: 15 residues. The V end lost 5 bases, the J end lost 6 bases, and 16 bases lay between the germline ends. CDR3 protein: CASSPGQGWSGELFF. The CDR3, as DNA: TGTGCCAGCAGCCCAGGGCAGGGATGGTCCGGGGAGCTGTTTTTT.

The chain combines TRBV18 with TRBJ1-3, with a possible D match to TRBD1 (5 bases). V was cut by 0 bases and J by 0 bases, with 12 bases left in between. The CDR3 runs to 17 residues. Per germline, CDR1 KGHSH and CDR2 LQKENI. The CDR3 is CASSPPNGASSGNTIYF. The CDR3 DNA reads TGTGCCAGCTCACCACCGAACGGGGCTTCCTCTGGAAACACCATATATTTT.

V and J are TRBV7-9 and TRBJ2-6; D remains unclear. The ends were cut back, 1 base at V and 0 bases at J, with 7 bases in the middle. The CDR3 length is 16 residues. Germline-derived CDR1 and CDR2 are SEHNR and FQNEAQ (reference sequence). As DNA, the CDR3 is TGTGCCAGCAGCTTAGGAGGTTCCTCTGGGGCCAACGTCCTGACTTTC. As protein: CASSLGGSSGANVLTF.

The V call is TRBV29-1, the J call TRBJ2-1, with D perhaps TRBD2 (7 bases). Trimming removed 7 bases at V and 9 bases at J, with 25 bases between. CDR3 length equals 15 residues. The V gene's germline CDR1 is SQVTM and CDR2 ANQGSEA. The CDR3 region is CSGRSFVGGLAEQFF. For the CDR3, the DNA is TGCAGCGGCCGGTCCTTTGTCGGGGGGCTCGCTGAGCAGTTCTTC.

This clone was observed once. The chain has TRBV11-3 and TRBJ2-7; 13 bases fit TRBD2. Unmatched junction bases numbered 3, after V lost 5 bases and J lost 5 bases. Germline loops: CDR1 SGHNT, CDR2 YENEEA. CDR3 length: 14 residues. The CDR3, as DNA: TGTGCCAGCAGCCCGGGACTAGCGGGGAACGAGCAGTACTTC. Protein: CASSPGLAGNEQYF.